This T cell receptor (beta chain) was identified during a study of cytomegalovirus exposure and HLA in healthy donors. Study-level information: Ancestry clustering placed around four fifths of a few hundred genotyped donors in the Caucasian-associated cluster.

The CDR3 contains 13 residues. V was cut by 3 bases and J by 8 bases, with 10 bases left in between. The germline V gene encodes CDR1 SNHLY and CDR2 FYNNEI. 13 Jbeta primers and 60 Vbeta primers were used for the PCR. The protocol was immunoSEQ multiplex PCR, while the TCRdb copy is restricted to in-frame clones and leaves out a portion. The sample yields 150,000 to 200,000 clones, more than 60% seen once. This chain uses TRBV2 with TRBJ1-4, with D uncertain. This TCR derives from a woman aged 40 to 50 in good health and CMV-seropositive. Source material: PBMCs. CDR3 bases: TGTGCCAGCAGTGACAATGCGGGAGAAAAACTGTTTTTT. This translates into CASSDNAGEKLFF.